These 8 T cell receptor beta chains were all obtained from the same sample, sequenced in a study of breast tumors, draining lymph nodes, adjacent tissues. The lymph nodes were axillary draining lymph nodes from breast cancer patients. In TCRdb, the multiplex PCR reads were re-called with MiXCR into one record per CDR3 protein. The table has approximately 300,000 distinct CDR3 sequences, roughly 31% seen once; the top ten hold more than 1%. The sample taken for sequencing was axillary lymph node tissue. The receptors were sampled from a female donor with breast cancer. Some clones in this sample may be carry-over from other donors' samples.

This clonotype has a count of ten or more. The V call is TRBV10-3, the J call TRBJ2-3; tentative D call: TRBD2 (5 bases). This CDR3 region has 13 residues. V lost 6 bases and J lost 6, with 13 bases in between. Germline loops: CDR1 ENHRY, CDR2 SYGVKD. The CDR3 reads CAISPGEWDTQYF. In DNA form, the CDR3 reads TGTGCCATCAGCCCCGGGGAGTGGGATACGCAGTATTTT.

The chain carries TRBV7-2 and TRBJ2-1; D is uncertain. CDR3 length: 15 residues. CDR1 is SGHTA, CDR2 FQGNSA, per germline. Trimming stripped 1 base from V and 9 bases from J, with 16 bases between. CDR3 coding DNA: TGTGCCAGCAGCTTAGAGCACCTGAGGTTTGGTGAGCAGTTCTTC. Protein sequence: CASSLEHLRFGEQFF. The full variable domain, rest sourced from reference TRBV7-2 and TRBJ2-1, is GAGVSQSPSNKVTEKGKDVELRCDPISGHTALYWYRQSLGQGLEFLIYFQGNSAPDKSGLPSDRFSAERTGGSVSTLTIQRTQQEDSAVYLCASSLEHLRFGEQFFGPGTRLTVL.

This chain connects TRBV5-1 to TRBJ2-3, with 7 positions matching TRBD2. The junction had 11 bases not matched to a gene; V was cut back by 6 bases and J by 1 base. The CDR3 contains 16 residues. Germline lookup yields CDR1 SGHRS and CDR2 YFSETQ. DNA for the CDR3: TGCGCCAGCACCCCTAGCCATGCGGGGGGCACAGATACGCAGTATTTT. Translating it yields CASTPSHAGGTDTQYF. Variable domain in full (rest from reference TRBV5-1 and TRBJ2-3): KAGVTQTPRYLIKTRGQQVTLSCSPISGHRSVSWYQQTPGQGLQFLFEYFSETQRNKGNFPGRFSGRQFSNSRSEMNVSTLELGDSALYLCASTPSHAGGTDTQYFGPGTRLTVL.

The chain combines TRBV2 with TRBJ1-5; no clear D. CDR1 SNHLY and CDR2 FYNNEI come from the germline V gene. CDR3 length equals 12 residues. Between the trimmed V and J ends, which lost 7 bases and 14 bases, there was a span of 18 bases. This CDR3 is CASTVAGMYEHF. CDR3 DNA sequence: TGTGCCAGCACGGTAGCGGGAATGTACGAGCATTTT.

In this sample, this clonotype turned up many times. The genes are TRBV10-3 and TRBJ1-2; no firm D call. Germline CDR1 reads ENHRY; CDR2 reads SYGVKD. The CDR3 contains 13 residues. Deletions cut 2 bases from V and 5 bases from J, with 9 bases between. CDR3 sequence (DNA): TGTGCCATCAGTGAGCCCCCGACATATGGCTACACCTTC. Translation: CAISEPPTYGYTF.

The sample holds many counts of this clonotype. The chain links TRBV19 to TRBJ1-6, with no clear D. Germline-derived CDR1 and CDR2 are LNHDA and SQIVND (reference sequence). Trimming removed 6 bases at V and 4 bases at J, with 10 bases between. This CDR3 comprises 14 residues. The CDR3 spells CASRARVYNSPLHF. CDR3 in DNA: TGTGCCAGTAGGGCTCGGGTTTATAATTCACCCCTCCACTTT. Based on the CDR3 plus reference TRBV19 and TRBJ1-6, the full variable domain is DGGITQSPKYLFRKEGQNVTLSCEQNLNHDAMYWYRQDPGQGLRLIYYSQIVNDFQKGDIAEGYSVSREKKESFPLTVTSAQKNPTAFYLCASRARVYNSPLHFGNGTRLTVT.

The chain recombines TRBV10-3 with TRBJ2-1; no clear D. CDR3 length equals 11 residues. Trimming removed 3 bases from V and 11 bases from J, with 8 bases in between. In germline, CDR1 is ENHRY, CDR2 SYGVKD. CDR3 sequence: CAISDLDQQFF. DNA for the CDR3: TGTGCCATCAGTGATCTGGACCAGCAGTTCTTC.

CDR3 sequence (DNA): TGCAACAAAGCGGACCTCCCCTACGAGCAGTACTTC. As protein: CNKADLPYEQYF. This chain links TRBV20-1 with TRBJ2-7; D possibly corresponds to TRBD2 (5 bases). Germline CDR1 reads DFQATT; CDR2 reads SNEGSKA (reference sequence). The CDR3 has 12 amino acids.